This entry describes one T cell receptor beta chain. Per the authors' pipeline: Estimation of nucleated cell counts relied on the amplification of reference gene primers. Clones were sequenced by immunoSEQ multiplex PCR, and TCRdb holds only the in-frame ones, with some missing. D and trimming come from the DNA, and the V and J calls and clone size come from that table. This sample has more than 150,000 clones, with roughly four fifths found just once. These data come from a study of blood T cell repertoires in COVID-19. Overall study: T cells, B-cell-depleted T cells, or PBMCs supplied cDNA or gDNA.

V dropped 8 bases and J dropped 4; count of bases not matched to a gene: 9. Germline CDR1 LNHDA, CDR2 SQIVND (reference sequence). There are 16 residues in the CDR3. This chain uses TRBV19 with TRBJ2-1; 12 nucleotides align to TRBD1. The material sequenced was peripheral blood. The source of this sequence is a woman aged 40 to 55 with acute or convalescent COVID-19. CDR3 nucleotide sequence: TGTGCCAGTCAAACCGGGACAGGGGGCCTTTACAATGAGCAGTTCTTC. The encoded protein is CASQTGTGGLYNEQFF.